This passage covers 2 T cell receptor beta chains from one sample sequenced in a study of cytomegalovirus exposure and HLA in healthy donors. The assay was immunoSEQ multiplex PCR, and TCRdb's table has in-frame clones only and misses some. The repertoire has about 200,000 clones, over 65% of them found once; the top ten carry roughly 5.4%. The source material was PBMCs. The source of these receptors is a woman aged 18-29 years in good health and CMV-seronegative.

The chain employs TRBV4-1 and TRBJ1-1; weak D call: TRBD1 (6 bases). The V and J ends lost 2 bases and 3 bases respectively, with 19 bases between them. The CDR3 covers 17 residues. CDR1 and CDR2 from the germline V gene are MGHRA and YSYEKL. CDR3 sequence: CASSQPLGGAGDTEAFF. The CDR3 nucleotides read TGCGCCAGCAGCCAACCCCTGGGGGGGGCAGGGGACACTGAAGCTTTCTTT.

The chain joins TRBV7-9 to TRBJ1-1; the D is unclear. Trimming removed 4 bases from V and 4 bases from J, with 13 bases in between. The CDR3 totals 14 residues. Germline-derived CDR1 and CDR2 are SEHNR and FQNEAQ (reference sequence). The CDR3 bases are TGTGCCAGCAGCTCCCGGCGGAACTTCACTGAAGCTTTCTTT. This translates into CASSSRRNFTEAFF.